This T cell receptor (beta chain) is from a study of cytomegalovirus exposure and HLA in healthy donors. The PCR ran on 60 Vbeta and 13 Jbeta primers. Assay used: immunoSEQ multiplex PCR; TCRdb lists only in-frame clones, some missing. Of about 57,000 clones listed, approximately 80% are singletons. Notes on this clone: Its antigen is as yet unknown.

Findings of the study overall: In an earlier analysis, productive rearrangement rates for most beta V segments clustered near 90% or 30%. The study listed under 200 cytomegalovirus-associated TCR beta chains. In a later analysis, HLA-associated TCR beta chains were more clonally expanded than equally common others. Later analysis demonstrated an association between a missense DCLRE1C variant and TCR beta V- and J-gene trimming.

Trimming stripped 3 bases from V and 1 base from J, with 9 bases between. The CDR3 sequence is 14 residues long. CDR1 SGHAT and CDR2 FQNNGV come from the germline V gene. This TCR came from a male donor in good health and CMV-seronegative. The chain recombines TRBV11-2 with TRBJ2-5; no definite D call. Specimen: PBMCs. Written as DNA, the CDR3 is TGTGCCAGCAGCTTCCCGGGTATCCAAGAGACCCAGTACTTC. Translated, it gives CASSFPGIQETQYF.